Following are 27 T cell receptor beta chains from one sample sequenced in a study of T cell responses to AZD1222 COVID-19 vaccine. Method: immunoSEQ multiplex PCR; TCRdb's copy keeps in-frame clones and lacks some. The table lists 90,000 to 150,000 clones, roughly 89% of them singletons. Sample: peripheral blood, taken on day 0 of AZD1222 vaccination. These receptors came from an adult in good health.

The chain recombines TRBV7-2 with TRBJ1-1; D not resolved. Trimming cost V 3 bases and J 2 bases, with 7 bases left between them. The V gene's germline CDR1 is SGHTA and CDR2 FQGNSA. The CDR3 totals 13 residues. Written as DNA, the CDR3 is TGTGCCAGCAGCTTGGGCAGAAACACTGAAGCTTTCTTT. Protein: CASSLGRNTEAFF.

This clone was counted ten times or more. The chain joins TRBV5-1 to TRBJ2-5; TRBD1 agrees at 7 bases. Germline CDR1 is SGHRS and CDR2 is YFSETQ. Unmatched junction bases numbered 5, after V lost 4 bases and J lost 2 bases. This CDR3 comprises 14 residues. The DNA of the CDR3 is TGCGCCAGCAGCCTGGGGACAGCACAAGAGACCCAGTACTTC. The encoded protein is CASSLGTAQETQYF. Full variable domain (outside the CDR3, taken from reference TRBV5-1 and TRBJ2-5): KAGVTQTPRYLIKTRGQQVTLSCSPISGHRSVSWYQQTPGQGLQFLFEYFSETQRNKGNFPGRFSGRQFSNSRSEMNVSTLELGDSALYLCASSLGTAQETQYFGPGTRLLVL.

J is TRBJ2-7 and V is TRBV20-1, with D tentatively TRBD2 (5 bases). The germline CDR1 and CDR2 sequences are DFQATT and SNEGSKA (reference sequence). CDR3 length: 14 residues. V was pared by 3 bases and J by 6 bases, with 18 bases between. CDR3: CSASAWTRFSEQYF. The CDR3 coding sequence is TGCAGTGCTAGTGCCTGGACTCGTTTTTCCGAGCAGTACTTC.

The chain carries TRBV18 and TRBJ1-4, with TRBD1 matching 7 bases. From germline, CDR1 is KGHSH and CDR2 LQKENI. CDR3 length equals 13 residues. Trimming at V came to 2 bases and at J to 6 bases, leaving 0 bases not matched to a gene. The CDR3 nucleotides read TGTGCCAGCTCACCAGACAGGGATGAAAAACTGTTTTTT. It is translated as CASSPDRDEKLFF.

The gene calls are TRBV6-5 and TRBJ1-2; the match to TRBD1 covers 7 bases. V lost 2 bases and J lost 9; bases outside the gene matches: 3. This CDR3 spans 12 amino acids. Germline CDR1 and CDR2: MNHEY and SVGAGI. In DNA form, the CDR3 reads TGTGCCAGCAGTTACCAGGGGGTCAGCTACACCTTC. Protein product: CASSYQGVSYTF.

This clone is a singleton in its sample. The chain employs TRBV5-1 and TRBJ1-4; no clear D gene. The V end was cut by 5 bases, the J end by 8 bases, with 13 bases between. CDR1 is SGHRS, CDR2 YFSETQ, per germline. The CDR3 spans 13 residues. The CDR3 nucleotides read TGCGCCAGCAGGGTTACCGCTGGAGAAAAACTGTTTTTT. It translates to CASRVTAGEKLFF.

This chain links TRBV28 with TRBJ1-4; 8 nucleotides align to TRBD1. The junction had 5 bases not matched to a gene; V was cut back by 10 bases and J by 4 bases. Germline V lookup: CDR1 MDHEN, CDR2 SYDVKM. The CDR3 is 13 amino acids. This CDR3 reads CAIETGVNEKLFF. CDR3 nucleotides: TGTGCCATCGAGACAGGGGTTAATGAAAAACTGTTTTTT. Variable domain in full (rest from reference TRBV28 and TRBJ1-4): DVKVTQSSRYLVKRTGEKVFLECVQDMDHENMFWYRQDPGLGLRLIYFSYDVKMKEKGDIPEGYSVSREKKERFSLILESASTNQTSMYLCAIETGVNEKLFFGSGTQLSVL.

CDR3 in DNA: TGTGCCAGCAGTTACCAGGGGAGCAGTTCACCCCTCCACTTT. Translated: CASSYQGSSSPLHF. The rearrangement uses TRBV6-2 or TRBV6-3 and TRBJ1-6; maybe TRBD1 (6 bases). Germline loops: CDR1 MNHEY, CDR2 SVGEGT. This CDR3 comprises 14 residues. V lost 2 bases to trimming and J lost 9 bases, with 11 bases between them.

J is TRBJ2-1 and V is TRBV7-2; 12 bases fit TRBD2. Germline V CDR1 and CDR2: SGHTA, FQGNSA. The CDR3 is 16 residues long. V gave up 4 bases and J gave up 3 bases; unmatched junction bases: 4. CDR3 sequence reads: CASSSRLAGVYNEQFF. Written as DNA, the CDR3 is TGTGCCAGCAGCTCACGACTAGCGGGAGTCTACAATGAGCAGTTCTTC.

The rearrangement joins TRBV6-5 to TRBJ1-5; no firm D call. This CDR3 is built from 10 residues. Germline V gives CDR1 MNHEY, CDR2 SVGAGI. Trimming shortened V by 6 bases and J by 3 bases, and 0 bases separated the two germline ends. Here the CDR3 reads CASSNQPQHF. CDR3 DNA sequence: TGTGCCAGCAGCAATCAGCCCCAGCATTTT.

This chain links TRBV10-3 with TRBJ1-2; TRBD1 matches at 8 bases. V lost 2 bases to trimming and J lost 9 bases; unmatched junction nucleotides: 14. The CDR3 has 16 amino acids. The V gene's germline CDR1 is ENHRY and CDR2 SYGVKD. CDR3 DNA sequence: TGTGCCATCAGTGAGGTTTTGGGGACAGGAGACAGCAGCTACACCTTC. Its translation: CAISEVLGTGDSSYTF.

This clone came up once. The chain combines TRBV24-1 with TRBJ2-5; D is possibly TRBD1 (7 bases). The germline V gene has CDR1 KGHDR and CDR2 SFDVKD. Trimming removed 3 bases at V and 5 bases at J, with 12 bases between. The CDR3 has 14 residues. The CDR3 sequence: CATSDPAGGETQYF. The CDR3 DNA follows: TGTGCCACCAGTGATCCCGCAGGGGGGGAGACCCAGTACTTC.

This chain connects TRBV19 to TRBJ2-7; D not certain. The V gene lost 3 bases and the J gene lost 4 bases, with 13 bases spanning the gap. The V gene's germline CDR1 is LNHDA and CDR2 SQIVND (reference sequence). This CDR3 comprises 14 residues. DNA of the CDR3: TGTGCCAGTAGTATGGACGGAGAAATTTACGAGCAGTACTTC. Its protein product is CASSMDGEIYEQYF.

The genes are TRBV19 and TRBJ2-7; D is ambiguous. Germline V lookup: CDR1 LNHDA, CDR2 SQIVND (reference sequence). The CDR3 extends over 14 amino acids. V dropped 3 bases and J dropped 3 bases, with 12 bases sitting between them. The CDR3: CASSISNGYYEQYF. The CDR3 nucleotides read TGTGCCAGTAGTATTTCTAACGGATACTACGAGCAGTACTTC.

The chain combines TRBV25-1 with TRBJ2-1; 9 bases fit TRBD2. V lost 2 bases, J lost 1 base, and 3 bases stayed unmatched. Per germline, CDR1 MGHDK and CDR2 SYGVNS. This CDR3 is built from 16 residues. The chain's CDR3 is CASSESGRRSYNEQFF. Written as DNA, the CDR3 is TGTGCCAGCAGTGAAAGCGGGAGGCGGTCCTACAATGAGCAGTTCTTC.

The gene calls are TRBV20-1 and TRBJ1-2; D uncertain. With 5 bases removed from V and 4 bases from J, the gap between germline ends came to 5 bases. Germline V gives CDR1 DFQATT, CDR2 SNEGSKA (reference sequence). This CDR3 has 10 residues. In nucleotides, the CDR3 is TGCAGTGCTGGCCTCTATGGCTACACCTTC. It specifies CSAGLYGYTF.

CDR3: CASSGSSYNEQFF. For the CDR3, the DNA is TGTGCCAGTAGTGGCAGCTCCTACAATGAGCAGTTCTTC. The V call is TRBV19, the J call TRBJ2-1, with D unclear. This CDR3 is 13 amino acids long. Trimming pared 5 bases from V and 0 bases from J, leaving 5 bases between. Germline V gene data show CDR1 as LNHDA and CDR2 as SQIVND (reference sequence).

This clone showed up just once. The CDR3 bases are TGTGCCAGCAGCTTAGGTCGGGAGGTCACAGATACGCAGTATTTT. Translated: CASSLGREVTDTQYF. The chain has TRBV7-9 and TRBJ2-3, with 7 bases fitting TRBD2. Germline V gene sequence: CDR1 SEHNR, CDR2 FQNEAQ (reference sequence). The CDR3 sequence is 15 residues long. With V trimmed by 1 base and J by 2 bases, 3 bases remained unmatched.

The gene calls are TRBV7-9 and TRBJ2-1; D remains ambiguous. V was pared by 8 bases and J by 6 bases, with 8 bases between. The CDR3 extends over 11 amino acids. Germline CDR1 and CDR2: SEHNR and FQNEAQ (reference sequence). The CDR3 loop is CASPRANEQFF. The CDR3 nucleotides are TGTGCCAGCCCCCGAGCCAATGAGCAGTTCTTC.

This chain uses TRBV24-1 with TRBJ1-1; the D is unclear. Germline CDR1 is KGHDR and CDR2 is SFDVKD. V shed 5 bases and J shed 0 bases, with 15 bases lying between them. CDR3 length equals 16 residues. The CDR3 sequence is CATSAKHRPMNTEAFF. The CDR3 DNA reads as TGTGCCACCAGTGCGAAACACCGGCCAATGAACACTGAAGCTTTCTTT.

J is TRBJ2-1 and V is TRBV29-1; weak D call: TRBD1 (6 bases). The CDR3 runs 14 residues. The ends were cut back, 5 bases at V and 9 bases at J, with 20 bases in the middle. The germline gives CDR1 SQVTM, CDR2 ANQGSEA. In nucleotides, the CDR3 is TGCAGCGTTCACAGGGACGCATCTAACGGTGAGCAGTTCTTC. This gives the protein CSVHRDASNGEQFF.

The chain links TRBV5-4 to TRBJ1-2; TRBD1 aligns across 7 bases. Germline-derived CDR1 and CDR2 are SGHNT and YYREEE (reference sequence). The CDR3 consists of 13 residues. The ends lost 0 bases at V and 8 bases at J; junction bases unmatched: 4. The CDR3 protein is CASSLAQGEGYTF. CDR3 nucleotide sequence: TGTGCCAGCAGCTTGGCTCAGGGGGAAGGCTACACCTTC. Combining the CDR3 with reference TRBV5-4 and TRBJ1-2 gives the whole variable domain ETGVTQSPTHLIKTRGQQVTLRCSSQSGHNTVSWYQQALGQGPQFIFQYYREEENGRGNFPPRFSGLQFPNYSSELNVNALELDDSALYLCASSLAQGEGYTFGSGTRLTVV.

The V and J genes are TRBV5-5 and TRBJ1-1; no reliable D call. Germline V gene data show CDR1 as SGHKS and CDR2 as YYEKEE (reference sequence). This CDR3 contains 15 residues. Trimming removed 0 bases from V and 1 base from J, with 10 bases in between. The CDR3 here is CASSLAVGRNTEAFF. The CDR3 region has the DNA TGTGCCAGCAGCTTGGCCGTCGGGAGGAACACTGAAGCTTTCTTT.

The table lists this clone with a count of one. The V call is TRBV5-1, the J call TRBJ1-2, with D unresolved. Trimming took 0 bases from V and 4 from J, leaving 10 bases between them. This CDR3 is 14 amino acids long. Germline V gene lookup returns CDR1 SGHRS and CDR2 YFSETQ. The CDR3: CASSLGLGTYGYTF. As DNA, the CDR3 is TGCGCCAGCAGCTTGGGGTTAGGCACCTATGGCTACACCTTC.

The V and J genes are TRBV19 and TRBJ1-2; D gene ambiguous. This CDR3 comprises 14 residues. V shed 3 bases and J shed 6 bases, with 14 bases lying between them. Germline V gene data show CDR1 as LNHDA and CDR2 as SQIVND (reference sequence). Here the CDR3 DNA reads TGTGCCAGTAGTATCCTGGGAACAACGGATGGCTACACCTTC. It is translated as CASSILGTTDGYTF.

The CDR3 DNA follows: TGTGCCAGCAATACGGGACAGGGGGGCTACGTAGCTTTCTTT. Translated: CASNTGQGGYVAFF. The V and J genes are TRBV6-5 and TRBJ1-1, with 11 nucleotides matching TRBD1. Unmatched junction bases numbered 11, after V lost 7 bases and J lost 10 bases. The germline gives CDR1 MNHEY, CDR2 SVGAGI. CDR3 size: 14 residues.

The rearrangement links TRBV4-2 to TRBJ2-3, with D uncertain. V lost 0 bases and J lost 8, with 9 bases in between. The V gene's germline CDR1 is LGHNA and CDR2 YNFKEQ. The CDR3 has 13 residues. The DNA of the CDR3 is TGTGCCAGCAGCCAAGACCAATGGGGTACGCAGTATTTT. Its translation: CASSQDQWGTQYF.